This T cell receptor beta chain was obtained from a study of blood T cell repertoires in COVID-19. Study-level background: Acute-phase and convalescent COVID-19 samples originated in the United States, Italy and Spain.

The repertoire was sequenced with immunoSEQ multiplex PCR; TCRdb's copy has only in-frame clones and lacks some. The sample includes about 230,000 clones, 88% of them seen just once. Clinical history reported by participants formed the basis on which cohorts were assigned. Looked up from germline, CDR1 is LGHNT and CDR2 is FRNRAP. CDR3 length: 15 residues. Trimming at V came to 0 bases and at J to 8 bases, leaving 6 bases not matched to a gene. Sample: PBMCs or T cells enriched from blood (not recorded which). The clonotype originates from a woman aged 25 to 39 who had been exposed to COVID-19. The J gene is TRBJ1-2, the V gene TRBV12-5; TRBD1 aligns across 10 bases. The DNA of the CDR3 is TGTGCTAGTGGTTTGGTACCCGGGACAGGGGTCGGCTACACCTTC. Amino acids: CASGLVPGTGVGYTF. Together with reference TRBV12-5 and TRBJ1-2, the CDR3 gives the full variable domain: DARVTQTPRHKVTEMGQEVTMRCQPILGHNTVFWYRQTMMQGLELLAYFRNRAPLDDSGMPKDRFSAEMPDATLATLKIQPSEPRDSAVYFCASGLVPGTGVGYTFGSGTRLTVV.